The subject of this entry is one T cell receptor (beta chain). The data originate from a study of cytomegalovirus exposure and HLA in healthy donors. Looked up from germline, CDR1 is KGHSH and CDR2 is LQKENI. V lost 3 bases to trimming and J lost 3 bases, with 3 bases between them. The CDR3 contains 11 residues. Use of 60 Vbeta and 13 Jbeta primers characterized the PCR. Assay used: immunoSEQ multiplex PCR; TCRdb lists only in-frame clones, some missing. The repertoire holds about 160,000 clones, around three quarters seen once, with 3% to 4.5% in the top ten. The source is a man aged 25 to 45 in good health and CMV-seropositive. The chain links TRBV18 to TRBJ2-7, with unresolved D. Input material: PBMCs. The CDR3 nucleotides are TGTGCCAGCTCACCCCTCTACGAGCAGTACTTC. It yields the protein CASSPLYEQYF. The entire variable domain, with the rest obtained from reference TRBV18 and TRBJ2-7, is as follows: NAGVMQNPRHLVRRRGQEARLRCSPMKGHSHVYWYRQLPEEGLKFMVYLQKENIIDESGMPKERFSAEFPKEGPSILRIQQVVRGDSAAYFCASSPLYEQYFGPGTRLTVT.